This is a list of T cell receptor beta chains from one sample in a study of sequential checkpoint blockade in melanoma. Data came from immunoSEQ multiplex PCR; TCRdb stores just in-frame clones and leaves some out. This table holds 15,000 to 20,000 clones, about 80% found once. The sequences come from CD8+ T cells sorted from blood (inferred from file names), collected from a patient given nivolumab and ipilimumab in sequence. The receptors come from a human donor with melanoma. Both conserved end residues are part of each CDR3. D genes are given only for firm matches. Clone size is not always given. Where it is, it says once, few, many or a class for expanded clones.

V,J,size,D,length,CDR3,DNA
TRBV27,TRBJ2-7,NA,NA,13,CASRGAVSYEQYF,TGTGCCAGCAGAGGGGCAGTGTCCTACGAGCAGTACTTC
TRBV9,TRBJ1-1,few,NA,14,CASSVGYRDTEAFF,TGTGCCAGCAGCGTAGGGTACCGGGACACTGAAGCTTTCTTT
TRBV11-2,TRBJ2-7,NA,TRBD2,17,CASSLDNPASGIYEQYF,TGTGCCAGCAGCTTAGATAATCCGGCTAGCGGAATCTACGAGCAGTACTTC
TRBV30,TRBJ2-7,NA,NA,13,CAWDLGVGYEQYF,TGTGCCTGGGATCTAGGGGTTGGGTACGAGCAGTACTTC
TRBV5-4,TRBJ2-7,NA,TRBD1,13,CASSPGQGFEQYF,TGTGCCAGCAGCCCTGGACAGGGCTTCGAGCAGTACTTC
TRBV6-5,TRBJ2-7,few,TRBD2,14,CASSYSGRDYEQYF,TGTGCCAGCAGTTACTCAGGGAGGGACTACGAGCAGTACTTC
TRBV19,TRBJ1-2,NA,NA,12,CASSIWGRGYTF,TGTGCCAGTAGTATTTGGGGCAGGGGCTACACCTTC
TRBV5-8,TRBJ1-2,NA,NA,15,CASSLATEGGYGYTF,TGTGCCAGCAGCTTGGCCACGGAGGGTGGCTATGGCTACACCTTC
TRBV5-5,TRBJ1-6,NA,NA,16,CASSLDVIGVNSPLHF,TGTGCCAGCAGCTTGGATGTTATAGGGGTAAATTCACCCCTCCACTTT
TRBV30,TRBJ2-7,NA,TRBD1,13,CAWSPGQGYEQYF,TGTGCCTGGTCGCCGGGACAGGGCTACGAGCAGTACTTC
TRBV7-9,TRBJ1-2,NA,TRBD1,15,CASSPGRRGIYGYTF,TGTGCCAGCAGCCCCGGGCGCAGGGGGATTTATGGCTACACCTTC
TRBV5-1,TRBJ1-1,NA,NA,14,CASSLGGTNTEAFF,TGCGCCAGCAGCTTGGGAGGGACAAACACTGAAGCTTTCTTT
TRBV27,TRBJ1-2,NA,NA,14,CASSLGPYNYGYTF,TGTGCCAGCAGTTTAGGGCCCTACAACTATGGCTACACCTTC
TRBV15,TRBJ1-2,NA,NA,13,CATSRAGAIGYTF,TGTGCCACCAGCAGAGCTGGGGCAATTGGCTACACCTTC
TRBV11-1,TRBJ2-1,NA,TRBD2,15,CASSFSGGDYNEQFF,TGTGCCAGCAGCTTTAGCGGGGGGGATTACAATGAGCAGTTCTTC
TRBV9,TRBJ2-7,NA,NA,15,CASSPRRDENYEQYF,TGTGCCAGCAGCCCGAGGAGGGACGAGAACTACGAGCAGTACTTC
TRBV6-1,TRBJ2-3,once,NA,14,CASSVAEFVYTQYF,TGTGCCAGCAGTGTGGCGGAGTTCGTGTATACGCAGTATTTT
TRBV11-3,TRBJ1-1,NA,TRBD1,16,CASSFRDRGFDTEAFF,TGTGCCAGCAGCTTCCGGGACAGGGGATTCGACACTGAAGCTTTCTTT
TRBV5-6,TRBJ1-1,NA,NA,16,CASSLGAGALNTEAFF,TGTGCCAGCAGCTTGGGAGCAGGGGCGCTGAACACTGAAGCTTTCTTT
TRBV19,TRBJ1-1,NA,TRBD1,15,CASSPLGTGGFGAFF,TGTGCCAGTAGCCCCTTGGGGACAGGGGGCTTTGGAGCTTTCTTT
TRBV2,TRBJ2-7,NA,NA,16,CASTTFDDTLGREQYF,TGTGCCAGCACCACCTTCGATGACACCCTTGGTCGGGAGCAGTACTTC
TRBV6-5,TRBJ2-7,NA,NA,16,CASSYSMGHSSYEQYF,TGTGCCAGCAGTTACTCGATGGGCCACAGCTCCTACGAGCAGTACTTC
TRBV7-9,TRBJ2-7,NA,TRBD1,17,CASSLATGGVFGYEQYF,TGTGCCAGCAGCTTGGCGACAGGGGGCGTCTTCGGCTACGAGCAGTACTTC